The sequence of this T cell receptor (beta chain) was determined in a study of T cell responses to AZD1222 COVID-19 vaccine listed by TCRdb under 2021. Study-level background: Because spike-specific TCR depth and breadth did not differ between the two schedules, AZD1222 recipients who got a second dose at roughly 4 weeks were pooled with those who got a second dose at roughly 12 weeks. A total of 233 trial participants underwent TCR sequencing, of whom about 200 had received two doses of AZD1222 and around 25 had received two doses of the MenACWY control vaccine. Trial participants were enrolled by age into 18-55, 56-69 and 70-plus year subgroups, with roughly 150, 30 and 60 TCR-sequenced participants respectively. Study-level results and caveats: Reportedly, close to half of the unique spike-specific TCRs recognized epitopes lying outside the regions that are mutated in the B.1.351 and B.1.1.7 variants. A significant rise in spike-specific TCR breadth and depth was observed after two AZD1222 doses relative to day 0 and relative to MenACWY recipients. Most participants were white British and females outnumbered males, and the authors suggested that clonal diversity may have been underestimated. Because no samples from the day 14 peak response were available, repertoires could be characterized only after the peak T cell response. Only a handful of AZD1222 recipients were SARS-CoV-2 seropositive at baseline, limiting conclusions about previously exposed vaccinees. Vaccine-associated CD4 TCRs spanned the whole spike protein, with dominant responses in regions 160-218 and 743-854. The 56-69-year group was small, and its depth increase did not reach significance, likely because of low power.

Its CDR3 holds 13 amino acids, cysteine through phenylalanine. Only the CDR3 region is kept as DNA, spanning 39 bases read in frame from base 1. At the junction V is shortened by 5 bases and J by 7 bases; bases outside the gene matches: 4. The germline V gene encodes CDR1 SGHVS and CDR2 FNYEAQ. This specimen's time point label, interpreted: baseline before first vaccination. The vaccinee samples were drawn from two UK trials, COV001 and COV002, one of which was a single-blind randomized controlled phase 2/3 trial testing AZD1222 (ChAdOx1 nCoV-19) in healthy adults. For TCRbeta chain sequencing, PBMC samples were collected from trial participants at day 0 and at day 28 after the second dose. The CDR3 regions of human TCRbeta chains were analyzed by immunosequencing. As for the original processing: TCRs in the repertoires were matched against a reference library of SARS-CoV-2-specific TCRs that had been generated with the MIRA antigen-specificity platform. Breadth meant the fraction of unique TCRs that were SARS-CoV-2-associated, whereas depth meant the fraction of total T cells that were SARS-CoV-2-associated. Using the MIRA data, each spike-specific TCR was mapped to the spike region that the TCR reacts to and placed in a CD4 or CD8 class. Log10-transformed breadth and depth values were compared by one-way ANOVA with Sidak's multiple comparisons tests. This immuneACCESS table, as held by TCRdb, lists in-frame sequences with V and J called but not all clones. Of the missing ones, under half trace to an unresolved V gene in checked studies; the others have no known cause. Clone size and the V and J calls come from that table; the DNA yielded D and trimming. Counted in this sample were 90,000 to 150,000 clones; 88% of them appeared once. Of the sample, about 3.5% falls within the top ten clones.

Remarks on this clone: Its antigen is still unknown. No qualities accompany the bases; no much larger clone lies one base away.

This sequence originates from an adult in good health. This chain joins TRBV7-6 to TRBJ2-2, with TRBD1 matching 7 junction bases. Here the sequenced sample was peripheral blood, taken on day 0 of AZD1222 vaccination. The CDR3 reads CASSGGQIGELFF. DNA sequence: TGTGCCAGCAGCGGGGGACAGATCGGGGAGCTGTTTTTT.